This note documents a single T cell receptor (beta chain) sequence. As yet, its antigen is unknown. The source of the sample is a study of cytomegalovirus exposure and HLA in healthy donors. Findings and limits, study-wide: Reports described diagnosis of cytomegalovirus status by the classifier as highly specific and sensitive.

Germline CDR1 reads SGHRS; CDR2 reads YFSETQ. This CDR3 contains 14 residues. Trimming shortened V by 3 bases and J by 5 bases, and 14 bases separated the two germline ends. Using immunoSEQ multiplex PCR, the repertoire was profiled, and TCRdb retains in-frame clones only, with some absent. The table records 120,000 to 150,000 clones, 80% to 95% of them present only once. What was sequenced was PBMCs. The chain uses TRBV5-1 and TRBJ2-5; TRBD2 might be the D (5 bases). This sequence was found in a man between 18 and 29 years old in good health and CMV-seronegative. In DNA form, the CDR3 reads TGCGCCAGCAGCTCCCGGGCGCCGGGGGAGACCCAGTACTTC. Its translation is CASSSRAPGETQYF.